These 18 T cell receptor beta chains share one sample of origin, sequenced in a study of tumor and adjacent non-tumor tissue in lung cancer. No cell sorting was done before RNA was extracted from the tissue. More than 3 cm separated this lung sample from the edge of the tumor. A modified ARM-PCR protocol with three rounds of nested PCR amplified TCRbeta. One entry per CDR3 protein results from TCRdb running MiXCR on the multiplex PCR reads. The sample holds some 95,000 distinct CDR3 sequences, less than 85% seen once. Input material: distant non-tumor lung tissue. These TCRs come from a man in his sixties with small cell lung cancer.

This clonotype occurred once. A much larger clone lies one base from this, so it may be a read error. The chain couples TRBV30 to TRBJ2-4; possible D gene TRBD2, 7 bases. The V gene's germline CDR1 is GTSNPN and CDR2 SVGIG (reference sequence). The CDR3 sequence is 14 residues long. CDR3 protein: CTWSVRRRGGIQYF. For the CDR3, the DNA is TGTACCTGGAGTGTACGAAGAAGGGGGGGCATTCAGTACTTC.

This clonotype has more than one count but fewer than ten. This chain uses TRBV5-1 with TRBJ2-2, with D perhaps matching TRBD1 (6 bases). V lost 3 bases and J lost 7, with 13 bases in between. This CDR3 region has 14 residues. The germline V gene encodes CDR1 SGHRS and CDR2 YFSETQ. CDR3 DNA: TGCGCCAGCAGCTCCCGACAGGAGTTCGGGGAGCTGTTTTTT. This sequence encodes CASSSRQEFGELFF.

To note about this clonotype: At one end the junction does not follow the germline gene, possibly because of a read error. The chain links TRBV6-6 to TRBJ2-1; D is possibly TRBD1 (6 bases). The CDR3 has 17 amino acids. Germline V gene sequence: CDR1 MNHNY, CDR2 SVGAGI (reference sequence). As DNA, the CDR3 is TGTGCCAGTAGTTTCCCGGGACAAGGCGCCGCGGGTAATGAGCAGTTCTTC. It translates to CASSFPGQGAAGNEQFF.

This clonotype came up once. This sequence joins TRBV5-5 and TRBJ2-7; D possibly corresponds to TRBD1 (6 bases). The CDR3 loop spans 14 amino acids. In germline, CDR1 is SGHKS, CDR2 YYEKEE (reference sequence). The CDR3 coding sequence is TGTGTCAGCAGCCTCGGACAGCATCTCTACGAGCAGTACGTC. Translated, it gives CVSSLGQHLYEQYV.

This clonotype was seen a handful of times. This sequence may be a read error, since a much larger clone differs from it by one base. The CDR3 end shows no conserved phenylalanine or tryptophan, and so a read error is likely. The chain is built from TRBV5-5 and TRBJ1-1, with 8 bases aligning to TRBD1. The germline V gene has CDR1 SGHKS and CDR2 YYEKEE (reference sequence). There are 19 residues in the CDR3. V trimming: 4 bases; J trimming: 3 bases; junction bases outside the gene matches: 20. The CDR3 is CASSGTARGRSTMDTEAFS. The CDR3 coding sequence is TGTGCCAGCAGCGGAACTGCCAGGGGGCGTTCGACTATGGACACTGAAGCTTTCTCT.

With respect to this clonotype: A read error may produce the germline difference seen at one junction end. V usage is TRBV6-2 or TRBV6-3 and J usage is TRBJ2-7; perhaps TRBD2 as D (5 bases). The germline CDR1 and CDR2 sequences are MNHEY and SVGEGT. The CDR3 covers 14 residues. CDR3 nucleotides: TGTGCCAGCAAGTTATGGGGAGCCCCTACGGAGCAATACTTC. Translated: CASKLWGAPTEQYF.

Regarding this clonotype: With a much larger clone just one base away, this may be a read error. V and J are TRBV20-1 and TRBJ2-6; unclear D gene. Per the germline V gene, CDR1 is DFQATT and CDR2 is SNEGSKA (reference sequence). The CDR3 consists of 13 residues. Written as DNA, the CDR3 is TGCAGTGCCCAGCCCTCTGTGGCCAACGTCCTGACTTTC. Amino acids: CSAQPSVANVLTF.

Comment on this clonotype: One junction end disagrees with the germline gene, perhaps due to a read error. The V call is TRBV4-2, the J call TRBJ1-3; D gene uncertain. This CDR3 is 17 amino acids long. Germline loops: CDR1 LGHNA, CDR2 YNFKEQ. CDR3 region: CASNQDGNSAIGNTIYF. The CDR3 DNA reads TGTGCCAGCAACCAAGATGGGAATAGCGCAATAGGAAACACCATATATTTT.

This chain joins TRBV29-1 and TRBJ2-7; 8 bases are shared with TRBD2. V dropped 8 bases and J dropped 6; count of bases not matched to a gene: 12. The CDR3 runs to 13 residues. Germline V gives CDR1 SQVTM, CDR2 ANQGSEA. Here the CDR3 reads CSIGVLADTEQYF. As DNA, the CDR3 is TGCAGCATTGGGGTACTAGCGGATACCGAGCAGTACTTC.

Remarks on this clonotype: The CDR3 does not close with the conserved phenylalanine or tryptophan, likely indicating a read error. V and J are TRBV6-1 and TRBJ2-7, with 11 bases fitting TRBD2. The V and J ends lost 3 bases and 4 bases, in that order; junction bases with no gene match: 2. The CDR3 totals 14 residues. Germline CDR1 and CDR2: MNHNS and SASEGT. The CDR3 sequence is CASSETSGNYEQYI. CDR3 in DNA: TGTGCCAGCAGTGAGACTAGCGGGAATTACGAGCAGTACATC.

In its sample, this clonotype was seen once. The junction does not match germline at one end; this may be a read error. The V gene is TRBV6-2 or TRBV6-3, the J gene TRBJ2-7; 9 positions match TRBD2. This CDR3 contains 14 residues. Germline V gene data show CDR1 as MNHEY and CDR2 as SVGEGT. Here the CDR3 reads CANKIAGAPIEQYF. Written as DNA, the CDR3 is TGTGCCAACAAGATAGCGGGAGCCCCTATTGAGCAGTATTTC.

Concerning this clonotype itself: A much more abundant neighbour one base away suggests this may be a read error. This rearrangement joins TRBV5-1 to TRBJ2-1; D is ambiguous. This CDR3 spans 15 amino acids. Germline CDR1 and CDR2: SGHRS and YFSETQ. Here the CDR3 reads CASSLGLTIYNEQSF. CDR3 nucleotide sequence: TGCGCCAGCAGCTTGGGACTTACCATCTACAATGAGCAGTCCTTC. The variable domain in full, with the rest retrieved from reference TRBV5-1 and TRBJ2-1, is KAGVTQTPRYLIKTRGQQVTLSCSPISGHRSVSWYQQTPGQGLQFLFEYFSETQRNKGNFPGRFSGRQFSNSRSEMNVSTLELGDSALYLCASSLGLTIYNEQSFGPGTRLTVL.

Regarding this clonotype: The junction and the germline gene differ at one end; a read error may be behind it. The chain uses TRBV5-4 and TRBJ2-3; D is undetermined. This CDR3 comprises 14 residues. The V gene's germline CDR1 is SGHNT and CDR2 YYREEE (reference sequence). For the CDR3, the DNA is TGTACCAGCAGCTTGAGAGCAGGAGAAGATACGCTGTATTTT. This gives the protein CTSSLRAGEDTLYF.

The chain recombines TRBV4-2 with TRBJ2-1; 14 positions match TRBD2. This CDR3 comprises 18 residues. Per the germline V gene, CDR1 is LGHNA and CDR2 is YNFKEQ. V trimming: 4 bases; J trimming: 9 bases; junction bases outside the gene matches: 14. The CDR3 coding sequence is TGTGCCAGCAGCCCGACTAGCGGGAGGGCCGGAAGTGTAGGTGAGCAGTTCTTC. It yields the protein CASSPTSGRAGSVGEQFF.

V is TRBV21-1 and J is TRBJ2-7; the table's D call, TRBD2, was not checked against the DNA. TRBV21-1 is recorded as a pseudogene. This CDR3 spans 17 amino acids. The CDR3 DNA is TGTGCCAGCAGCCTACCCGGACTATCGGGAGGGCAATACGAGCAGTACGTC. The encoded protein is CASSLPGLSGGQYEQYV.

This clonotype was seen just once. The chain combines TRBV9 with TRBJ2-2; no firm D call. V was clipped by 3 bases and J by 4 bases, with 19 bases between them. The germline V gene encodes CDR1 SGDLS and CDR2 YYNGEE. The length of the CDR3 is 17 residues. The CDR3 DNA is TGTGCCAGCAGCGCCCACAGCATAGCAGACGTCACCGGGGAGCTGTTTTTT. Its translation is CASSAHSIADVTGELFF.

The chain joins TRBV29-1 to TRBJ2-7, with a tentative D call TRBD1 (6 bases). The CDR3 spans 12 residues. Germline CDR1 SQVTM, CDR2 ANQGSEA. The CDR3 loop is CSARDTSYEQYV. For the CDR3, the DNA is TGCAGCGCTCGGGACACCTCCTACGAACAGTACGTC.

Comment on this clonotype: At one boundary the junction diverges from the germline segment, which might be a read error. V and J are TRBV11-2 and TRBJ2-1; D gene unclear. This CDR3 is 13 amino acids long. Germline assignment: CDR1 SGHAT and CDR2 FQNNGV. This CDR3 reads CASSLEAAGIKIF. DNA for the CDR3: TGTGCCAGCAGCTTAGAGGCGGCTGGCATAAAGATTTTC.